This T cell receptor (beta chain) was sequenced for a study of identical twins. Each donor (without exception) was a healthy Caucasian. Overall study findings and caveats: There was more out-of-frame TCR alpha sharing in monozygotic twins than models estimated. Beta clonotypes that were abundant in cord blood contained fewer insertions, a pattern absent from memory repertoires.

TCRdb independently ran MiXCR on the 5' RACE reads; one entry per CDR3 protein. The data show about 530,000 distinct CDR3 sequences, with under 25% seen just once and 0.48% held by the top ten. Germline trimming cut 3 bases from V and 2 bases from J; bases unmatched to any gene: 7. The CDR3 covers 15 residues. Germline CDR1 reads SGHRS; CDR2 reads YFSETQ. As regards this clonotype: Antigen: not known.

The data were also submitted as part of a second study, on yellow fever vaccine responses in identical twins.

Specimen: CD4+ T cells sorted from blood. The source is a woman aged 18-29 years in good health. The chain combines TRBV5-1 with TRBJ2-5; 7 nucleotides line up with TRBD1. Here the CDR3 DNA reads TGCGCCAGCAGCTCGACGTACAGGGGTCAAGAGACCCAGTACTTC. This gives the protein CASSSTYRGQETQYF. The variable domain in full, with the rest retrieved from reference TRBV5-1 and TRBJ2-5, is KAGVTQTPRYLIKTRGQQVTLSCSPISGHRSVSWYQQTPGQGLQFLFEYFSETQRNKGNFPGRFSGRQFSNSRSEMNVSTLELGDSALYLCASSSTYRGQETQYFGPGTRLLVL.